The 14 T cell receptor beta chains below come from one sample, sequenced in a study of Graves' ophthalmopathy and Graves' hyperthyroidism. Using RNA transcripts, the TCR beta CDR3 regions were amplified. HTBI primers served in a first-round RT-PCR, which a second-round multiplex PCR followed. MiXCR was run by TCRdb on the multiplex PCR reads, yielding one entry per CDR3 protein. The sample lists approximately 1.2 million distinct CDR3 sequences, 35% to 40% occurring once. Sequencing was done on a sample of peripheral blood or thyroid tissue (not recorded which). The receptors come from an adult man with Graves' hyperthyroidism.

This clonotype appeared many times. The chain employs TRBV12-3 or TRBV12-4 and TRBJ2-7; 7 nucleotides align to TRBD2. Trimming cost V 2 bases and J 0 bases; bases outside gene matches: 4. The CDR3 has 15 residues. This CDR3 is CASSLQRGTSYEQYF. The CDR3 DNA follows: TGTGCCAGCAGTTTACAGCGGGGTACCTCCTACGAGCAGTACTTC.

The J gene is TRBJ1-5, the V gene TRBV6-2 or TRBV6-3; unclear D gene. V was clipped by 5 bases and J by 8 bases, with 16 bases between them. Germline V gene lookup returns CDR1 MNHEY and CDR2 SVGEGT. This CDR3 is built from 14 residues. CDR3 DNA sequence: TGTGCCAGCAGTGACTTGGGATCGCGGGAGCCCCAGCATTTT. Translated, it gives CASSDLGSREPQHF.

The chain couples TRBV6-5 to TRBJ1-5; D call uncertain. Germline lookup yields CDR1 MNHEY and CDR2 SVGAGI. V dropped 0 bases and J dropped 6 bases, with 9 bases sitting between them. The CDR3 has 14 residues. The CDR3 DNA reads TGTGCCAGCAGTTACTCGAACCCTACTCAGCCCCAGCATTTT. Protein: CASSYSNPTQPQHF.

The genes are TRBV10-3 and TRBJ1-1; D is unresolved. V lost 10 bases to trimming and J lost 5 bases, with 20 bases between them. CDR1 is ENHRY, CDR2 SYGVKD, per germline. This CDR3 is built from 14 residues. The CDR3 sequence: CASSDIPIRTEAFF. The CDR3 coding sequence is TGTGCCAGCAGCGATATCCCGATTCGTACTGAAGCTTTCTTT.

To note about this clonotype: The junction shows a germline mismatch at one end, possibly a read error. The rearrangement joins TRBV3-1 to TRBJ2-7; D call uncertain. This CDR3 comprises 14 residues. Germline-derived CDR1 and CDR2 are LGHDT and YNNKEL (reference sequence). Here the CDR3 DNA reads TGTGCCAGCAGCCAAGACCTAATTTCCTCCGAGCAGTACTTC. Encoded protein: CASSQDLISSEQYF.

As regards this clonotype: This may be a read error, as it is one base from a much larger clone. CDR3 sequence: CASSPGLLKETQYF. CDR3 DNA: TGCGCCAGCAGCCCAGGGCTGTTGAAAGAGACCCAGTACTTC. The rearrangement uses TRBV4-1 and TRBJ2-5; tentatively, D is TRBD1 (5 bases). V was shortened by 4 bases and J by 3 bases, with 12 bases between the two germline ends. The CDR3 is 14 amino acids. Germline CDR1 reads MGHRA; CDR2 reads YSYEKL.

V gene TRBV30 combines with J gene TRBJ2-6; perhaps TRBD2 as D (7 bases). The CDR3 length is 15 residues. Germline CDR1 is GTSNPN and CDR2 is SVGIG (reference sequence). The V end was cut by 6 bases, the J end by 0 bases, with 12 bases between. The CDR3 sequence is CACQGGGSGANVLTF. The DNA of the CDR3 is TGTGCCTGCCAGGGAGGGGGCTCTGGGGCCAACGTCCTGACTTTC.

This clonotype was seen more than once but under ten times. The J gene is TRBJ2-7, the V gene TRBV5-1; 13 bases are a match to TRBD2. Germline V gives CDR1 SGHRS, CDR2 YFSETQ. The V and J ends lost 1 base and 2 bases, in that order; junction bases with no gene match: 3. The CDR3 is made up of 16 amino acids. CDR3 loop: CASSLRTSGSAYEQYF. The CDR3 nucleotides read TGCGCCAGCAGCTTGCGGACTAGCGGGAGTGCCTACGAGCAGTACTTC.

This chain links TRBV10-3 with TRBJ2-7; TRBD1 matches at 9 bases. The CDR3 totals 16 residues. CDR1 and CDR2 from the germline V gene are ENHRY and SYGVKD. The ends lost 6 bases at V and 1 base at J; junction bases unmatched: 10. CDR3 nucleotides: TGTGCCATCAGGGGGCTTGGGACAGGGCATTCCTACGAGCAGTACTTC. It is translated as CAIRGLGTGHSYEQYF.

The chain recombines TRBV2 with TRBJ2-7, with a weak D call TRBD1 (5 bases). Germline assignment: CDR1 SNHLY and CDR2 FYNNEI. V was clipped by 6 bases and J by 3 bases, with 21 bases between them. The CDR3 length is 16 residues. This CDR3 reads CASRPGHALIGYEQYF. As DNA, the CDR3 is TGTGCCAGCAGACCTGGACACGCTCTAATAGGCTACGAGCAGTACTTC.

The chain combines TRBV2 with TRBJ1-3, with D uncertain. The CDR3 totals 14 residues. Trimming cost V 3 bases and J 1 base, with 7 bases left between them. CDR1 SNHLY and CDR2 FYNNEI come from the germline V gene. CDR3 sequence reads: CASSERLSGNTIYF. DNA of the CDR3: TGTGCCAGCAGTGAGAGACTTTCTGGAAACACCATATATTTT.

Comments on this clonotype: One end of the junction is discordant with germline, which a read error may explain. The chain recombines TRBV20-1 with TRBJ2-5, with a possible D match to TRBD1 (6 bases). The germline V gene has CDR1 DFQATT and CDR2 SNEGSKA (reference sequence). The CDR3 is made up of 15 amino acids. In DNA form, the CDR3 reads TGCAGTGCTAGAGATGCAAGGGGGAGTTTGGAGACCCACTACTTC. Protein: CSARDARGSLETHYF.

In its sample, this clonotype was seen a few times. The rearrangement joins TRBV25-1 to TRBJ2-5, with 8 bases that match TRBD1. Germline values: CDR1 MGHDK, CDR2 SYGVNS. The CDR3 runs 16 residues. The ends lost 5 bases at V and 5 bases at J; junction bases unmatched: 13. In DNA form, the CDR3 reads TGTGCCAGCAGTACCGGGACAGGCTCATTCGGGGAGACCCAGTACTTC. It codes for CASSTGTGSFGETQYF.

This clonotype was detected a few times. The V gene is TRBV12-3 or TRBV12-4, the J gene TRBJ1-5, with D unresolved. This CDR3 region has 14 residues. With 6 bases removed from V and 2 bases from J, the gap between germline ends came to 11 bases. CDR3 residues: CASRQSFGNQPQHF. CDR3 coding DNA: TGTGCCAGCAGACAGAGTTTCGGCAATCAGCCCCAGCATTTT.